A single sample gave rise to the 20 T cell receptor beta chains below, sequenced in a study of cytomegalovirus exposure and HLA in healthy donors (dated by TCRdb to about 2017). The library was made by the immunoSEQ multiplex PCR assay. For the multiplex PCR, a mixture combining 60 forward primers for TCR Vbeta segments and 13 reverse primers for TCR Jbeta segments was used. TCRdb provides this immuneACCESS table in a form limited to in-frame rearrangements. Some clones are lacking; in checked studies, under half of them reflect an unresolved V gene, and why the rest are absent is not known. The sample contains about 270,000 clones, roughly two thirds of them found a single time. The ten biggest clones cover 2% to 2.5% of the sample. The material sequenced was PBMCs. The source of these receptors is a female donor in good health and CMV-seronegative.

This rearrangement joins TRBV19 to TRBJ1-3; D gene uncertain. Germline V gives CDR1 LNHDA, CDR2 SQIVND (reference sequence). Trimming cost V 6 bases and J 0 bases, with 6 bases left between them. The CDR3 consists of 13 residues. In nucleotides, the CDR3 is TGTGCCAGTAGCCCGGTCTCTGGAAACACCATATATTTT. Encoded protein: CASSPVSGNTIYF.

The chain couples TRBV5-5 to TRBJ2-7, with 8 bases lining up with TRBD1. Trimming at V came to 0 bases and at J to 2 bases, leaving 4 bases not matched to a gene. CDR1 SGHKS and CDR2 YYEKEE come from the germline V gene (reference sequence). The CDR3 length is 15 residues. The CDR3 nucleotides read TGTGCCAGCAGCTTGGGGACAGGGCCAACCTACGAGCAGTACTTC. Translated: CASSLGTGPTYEQYF.

Here the CDR3 DNA reads TGTGCCAGCAGCTTGGCTGGGACAGGGTACACCGGGGAGCTGTTTTTT. Translating gives CASSLAGTGYTGELFF. The gene calls are TRBV5-5 and TRBJ2-2; 9 bases map to TRBD1. V shed 0 bases and J 3 bases; nucleotides not matched to a gene: 3. CDR3 length: 16 residues. Germline values: CDR1 SGHKS, CDR2 YYEKEE (reference sequence).

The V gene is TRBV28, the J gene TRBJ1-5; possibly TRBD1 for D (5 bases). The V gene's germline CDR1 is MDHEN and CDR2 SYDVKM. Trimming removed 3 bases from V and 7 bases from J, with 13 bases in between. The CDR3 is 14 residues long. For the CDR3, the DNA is TGTGCCAGCAGTTTTCCCCAGGGAGGCCAGCCCCAGCATTTT. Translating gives CASSFPQGGQPQHF.

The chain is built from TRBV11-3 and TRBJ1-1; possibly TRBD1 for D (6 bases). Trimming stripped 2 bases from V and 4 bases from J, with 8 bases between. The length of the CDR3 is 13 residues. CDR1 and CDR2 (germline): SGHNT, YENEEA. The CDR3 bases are TGTGCCAGCAGCTTAAAAGGGGGCACTGAAGCTTTCTTT. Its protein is CASSLKGGTEAFF. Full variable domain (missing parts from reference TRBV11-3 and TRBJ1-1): EAGVVQSPRYKIIEKKQPVAFWCNPISGHNTLYWYLQNLGQGPELLIRYENEEAVDDSQLPKDRFSAERLKGVDSTLKIQPAELGDSAVYLCASSLKGGTEAFFGQGTRLTVV.

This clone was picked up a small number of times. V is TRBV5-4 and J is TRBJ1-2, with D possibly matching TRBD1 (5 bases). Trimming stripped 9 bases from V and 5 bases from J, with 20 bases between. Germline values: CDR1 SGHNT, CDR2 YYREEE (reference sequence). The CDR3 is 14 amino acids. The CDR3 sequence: CATYGGIRAYGYTF. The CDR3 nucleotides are TGTGCCACGTACGGGGGGATTAGAGCTTATGGCTACACCTTC.

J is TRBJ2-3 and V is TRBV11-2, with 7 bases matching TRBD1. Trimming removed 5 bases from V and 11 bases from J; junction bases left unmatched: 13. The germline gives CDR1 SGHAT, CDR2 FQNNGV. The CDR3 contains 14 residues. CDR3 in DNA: TGTGCCAGCAGCCCCGGGACAGCTCAGATAAGGCAGTATTTT. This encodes CASSPGTAQIRQYF.

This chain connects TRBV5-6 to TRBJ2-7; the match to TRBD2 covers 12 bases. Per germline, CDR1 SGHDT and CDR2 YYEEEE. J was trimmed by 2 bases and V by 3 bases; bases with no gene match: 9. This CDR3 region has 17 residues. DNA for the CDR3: TGTGCCAGCAGCTCGCTCGGGACTAGCGGGCAAACCTACGAGCAGTACTTC. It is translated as CASSSLGTSGQTYEQYF.

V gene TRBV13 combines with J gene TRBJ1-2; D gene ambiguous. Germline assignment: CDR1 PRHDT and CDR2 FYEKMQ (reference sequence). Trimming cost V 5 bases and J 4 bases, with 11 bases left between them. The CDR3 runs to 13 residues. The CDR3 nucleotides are TGTGCCAGCAGCGATCGCGTCCTCTATGGCTACACCTTC. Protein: CASSDRVLYGYTF.

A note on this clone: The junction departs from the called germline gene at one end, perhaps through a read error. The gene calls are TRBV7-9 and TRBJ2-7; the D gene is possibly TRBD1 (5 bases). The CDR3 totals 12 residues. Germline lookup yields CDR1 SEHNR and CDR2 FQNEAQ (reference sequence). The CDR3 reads CSSSLDKGEQYF. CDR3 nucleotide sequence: TGTTCCAGCAGCTTGGACAAGGGGGAGCAGTACTTC.

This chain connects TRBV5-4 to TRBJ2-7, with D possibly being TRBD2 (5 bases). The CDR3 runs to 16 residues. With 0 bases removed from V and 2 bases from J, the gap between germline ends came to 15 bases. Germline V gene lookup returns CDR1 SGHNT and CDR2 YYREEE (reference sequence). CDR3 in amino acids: CASSLDPAAVTYEQYF. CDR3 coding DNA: TGTGCCAGCAGCTTGGATCCGGCAGCGGTGACCTACGAGCAGTACTTC.

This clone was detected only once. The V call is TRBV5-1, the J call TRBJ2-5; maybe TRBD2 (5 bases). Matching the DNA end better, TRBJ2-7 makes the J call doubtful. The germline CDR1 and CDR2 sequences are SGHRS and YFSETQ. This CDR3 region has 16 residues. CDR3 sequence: CASSLALSGNSYEQYF. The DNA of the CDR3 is TGCGCCAGCAGCTTGGCCTTGTCGGGAAACTCCTACGAGCAGTACTTC.

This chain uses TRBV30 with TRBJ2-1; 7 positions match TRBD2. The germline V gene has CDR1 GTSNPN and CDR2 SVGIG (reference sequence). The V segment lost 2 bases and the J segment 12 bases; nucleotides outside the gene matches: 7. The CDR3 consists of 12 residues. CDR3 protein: CAWSSASGLQFF. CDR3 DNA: TGTGCCTGGAGTTCAGCTAGCGGTTTGCAGTTCTTC.

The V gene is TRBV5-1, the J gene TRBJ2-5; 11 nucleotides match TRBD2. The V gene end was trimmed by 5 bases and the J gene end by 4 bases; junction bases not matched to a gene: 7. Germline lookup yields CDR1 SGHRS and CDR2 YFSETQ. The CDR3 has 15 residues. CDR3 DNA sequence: TGCGCCAGCAGACTTACCGGGACTAGCGGAGAGACCCAGTACTTC. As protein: CASRLTGTSGETQYF. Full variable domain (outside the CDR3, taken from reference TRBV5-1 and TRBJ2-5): KAGVTQTPRYLIKTRGQQVTLSCSPISGHRSVSWYQQTPGQGLQFLFEYFSETQRNKGNFPGRFSGRQFSNSRSEMNVSTLELGDSALYLCASRLTGTSGETQYFGPGTRLLVL.

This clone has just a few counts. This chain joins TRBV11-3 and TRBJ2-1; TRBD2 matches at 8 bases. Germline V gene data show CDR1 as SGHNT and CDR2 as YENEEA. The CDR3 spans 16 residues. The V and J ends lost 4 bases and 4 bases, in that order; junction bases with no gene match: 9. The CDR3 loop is CASSSRESGSYNEQFF. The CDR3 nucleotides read TGTGCCAGCAGCTCACGTGAGAGCGGGAGTTACAATGAGCAGTTCTTC.

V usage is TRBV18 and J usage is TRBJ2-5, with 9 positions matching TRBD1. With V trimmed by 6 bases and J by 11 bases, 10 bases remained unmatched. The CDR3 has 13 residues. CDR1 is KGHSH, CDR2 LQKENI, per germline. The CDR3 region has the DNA TGTGCCAGCTCGGCCGGGACAGGGTTTGAGCAGTACTTC. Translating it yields CASSAGTGFEQYF.

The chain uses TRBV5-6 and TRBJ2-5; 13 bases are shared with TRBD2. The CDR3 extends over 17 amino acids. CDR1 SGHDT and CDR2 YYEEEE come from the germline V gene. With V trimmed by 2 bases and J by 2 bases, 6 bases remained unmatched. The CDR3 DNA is TGTGCCAGCAGCTTCAGGACTAGCGGGAGACCTCAAGAGACCCAGTACTTC. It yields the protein CASSFRTSGRPQETQYF.

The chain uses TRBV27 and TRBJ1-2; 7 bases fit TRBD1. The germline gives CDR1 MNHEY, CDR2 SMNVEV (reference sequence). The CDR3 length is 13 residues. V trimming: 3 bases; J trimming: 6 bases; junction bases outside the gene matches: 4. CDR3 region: CASSFRTGHGYTF. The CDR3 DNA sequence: TGTGCCAGCAGTTTTAGGACAGGCCATGGCTACACCTTC.

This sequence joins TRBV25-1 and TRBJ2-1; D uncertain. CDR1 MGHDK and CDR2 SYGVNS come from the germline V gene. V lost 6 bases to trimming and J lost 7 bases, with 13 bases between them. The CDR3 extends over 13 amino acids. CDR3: CASRLYEENEQFF. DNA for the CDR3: TGTGCCAGCAGACTGTACGAAGAGAATGAGCAGTTCTTC.

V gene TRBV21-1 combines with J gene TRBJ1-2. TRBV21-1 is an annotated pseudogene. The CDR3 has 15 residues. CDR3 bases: TGTGCCAGCAGCAAACTCGGCGGCTCTAACTATGGCTACACCTTC. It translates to CASSKLGGSNYGYTF.